Listed below are T cell receptor beta chains from one sample, sequenced in a study of spatial heterogeneity in lung cancer. TCRdb ran MiXCR on the 5' RACE reads and lists one entry per CDR3 protein. Of about 10,000 distinct CDR3 sequences in the sample, around 50% were seen once. This specimen consisted of lung tumor tissue, obtained at surgery. These receptors all stem from a female donor with early-stage non-small cell lung cancer. The conserved cysteine and the conserved F or W are not part of the CDR3 here.

J	V	CDR3
TRBJ2-3	TRBV5-4	ASSLVGASDTQY
TRBJ2-3	TRBV7-8	ASSPWTSGTDTQY
TRBJ2-1	TRBV5-1	ASSSTGPGSSYNEQF
TRBJ1-5	TRBV4-2	ASSLEGGVNQPQH
TRBJ2-1	TRBV7-8	ASNFGSYNEQF
TRBJ2-7	TRBV12-3/TRBV12-4	ASRLALSSYEQY
TRBJ2-5	TRBV3-1	ASSLRAGAETQY
TRBJ2-3	TRBV20-1	SAKTVLTPNTQY
TRBJ2-1	TRBV7-9	ASSQAGQGYNEQF
TRBJ1-2	TRBV9	ASSSTQVGDGYT
TRBJ2-7	TRBV9	ASSPRTGSVYEQY
TRBJ1-6	TRBV6-5	ASGSPLH
TRBJ1-4	TRBV7-2	ASSLDSGTGVEKLF
TRBJ2-1	TRBV7-8	ASSLVEASGTFSYNEQF
TRBJ2-1	TRBV14	ASSHNRVSYNEQF
TRBJ1-1	TRBV20-1	SAPKGRPEAF
TRBJ2-7	TRBV11-2	ASSLRPPGHPETYEQY
TRBJ2-5	TRBV18	ASSRRTGETGETQY
TRBJ1-1	TRBV6-2/TRBV6-3	ASGGEIMNTEAF
TRBJ2-5	TRBV7-9	ASSYPQTETQY
TRBJ1-1	TRBV29-1	SVRTEEAF
TRBJ2-7	TRBV20-1	SARQGGYEQY
TRBJ1-2	TRBV20-1	SAATGPNYGYT
TRBJ1-1	TRBV7-2	ASSLEWRKTEAF
TRBJ2-3	TRBV11-2	ASSLEGASTDTQY
TRBJ2-6	TRBV4-1	ASSQGKNSGANVLT
TRBJ1-5	TRBV27	ATRPMGYSNQPQH
TRBJ1-5	TRBV3-1	ASSQGDPPQH
TRBJ2-6	TRBV12-3/TRBV12-4	ASSYRGSGANVLT
TRBJ1-2	TRBV7-2	ASSLGAGSGGYT
TRBJ2-7	TRBV20-1	SACPQVGTSPPQY
TRBJ2-7	TRBV12-3/TRBV12-4	ASSPGRSHEQY
TRBJ2-2	TRBV6-6	ASSIDGELF
TRBJ2-3	TRBV29-1	SVGFRLAAITDTQY
TRBJ1-5	TRBV27	ASRQYSNQPQH
TRBJ2-3	TRBV7-9	ASSSLVGSLYTQY
TRBJ1-6	TRBV7-8	ASSRRQDSYNSPLH
TRBJ1-1	TRBV12-3/TRBV12-4	ASSLKAGNTEAF
TRBJ1-4	TRBV7-3	ASSHDREKLF
TRBJ2-2	TRBV7-3	ASSLDSSTGELF
TRBJ1-2	TRBV5-8	ASSLARIGGYT
TRBJ1-4	TRBV7-2	ASSLIPGKLF
TRBJ2-1	TRBV5-6	ASNFPGSSYNEQF
TRBJ2-1	TRBV7-2	ASSGTSGVYNEQF
TRBJ1-5	TRBV12-3/TRBV12-4	ASCVGGTSNQPQH
TRBJ2-5	TRBV4-2	ASSFRRQETQY
TRBJ2-2	TRBV7-2	ASSTQRGVGGELF
TRBJ1-2	TRBV12-3/TRBV12-4	ASSLNRVGYGYT
TRBJ2-3	TRBV7-3	ASSTTGTSTPH
TRBJ1-1	TRBV28	ASRAANTEAF
TRBJ2-1	TRBV2	ASSVRGGSDEQF
TRBJ2-7	TRBV12-3/TRBV12-4	ASSPRGQGSAYEQY
TRBJ2-5	TRBV5-4	ASSLDFQETQY
TRBJ1-1	TRBV5-1	ASTAMGNTEAF
TRBJ2-3	TRBV12-3/TRBV12-4	ASSSWIRDRYLFSTDTQY
TRBJ2-7	TRBV5-5	ASSGVQGGYEQY
TRBJ1-2	TRBV12-3/TRBV12-4	ASSLQSGLGGYT
TRBJ2-1	TRBV7-9	ASSSLAEQF
TRBJ2-5	TRBV5-4	ASSRRTSGLETQY
TRBJ2-3	TRBV20-1	SATNVARRTDTQY